This T cell receptor beta chain appears in the sequencing data of a study of blood T cell repertoires in COVID-19. The CDR3 consists of 15 residues. The V gene end was trimmed by 5 bases and the J gene end by 3 bases; junction bases not matched to a gene: 3. The V gene's germline CDR1 is SGHNT and CDR2 YYREEE (reference sequence). The table came from immunoSEQ multiplex PCR; TCRdb's copy has only in-frame clones and leaves some out. This table holds 250,000 to 350,000 clones, around 87% found once. This clonotype originated in a woman in her fifties or sixties who had recovered from COVID-19. Material: peripheral blood. V usage is TRBV5-4 and J usage is TRBJ2-6; 9 bases agree with TRBD1. CDR3 loop: CASRRTGDGANVLTF. The CDR3 region has the DNA TGTGCCAGCAGGCGGACAGGGGATGGGGCCAACGTCCTGACTTTC.